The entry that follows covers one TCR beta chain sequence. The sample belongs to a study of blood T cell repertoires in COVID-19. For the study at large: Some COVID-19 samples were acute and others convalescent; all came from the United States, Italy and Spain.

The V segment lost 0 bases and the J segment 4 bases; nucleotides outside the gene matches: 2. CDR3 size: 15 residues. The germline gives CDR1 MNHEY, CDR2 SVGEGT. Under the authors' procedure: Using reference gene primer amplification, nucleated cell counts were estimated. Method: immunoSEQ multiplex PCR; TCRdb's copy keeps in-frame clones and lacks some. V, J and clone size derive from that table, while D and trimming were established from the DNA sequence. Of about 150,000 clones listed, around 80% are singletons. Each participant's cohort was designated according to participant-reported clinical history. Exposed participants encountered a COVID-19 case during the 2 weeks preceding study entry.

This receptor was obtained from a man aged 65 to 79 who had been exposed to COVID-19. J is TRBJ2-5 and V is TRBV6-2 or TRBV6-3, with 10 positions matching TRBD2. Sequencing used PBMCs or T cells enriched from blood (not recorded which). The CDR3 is CASSYSRLAGETQYF. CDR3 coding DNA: TGTGCCAGCAGTTACTCGCGACTAGCGGGAGAGACCCAGTACTTC.